Below are 17 T cell receptor beta chains sequenced from a single sample in a study of Ad26.COV2.S vaccination and SARS-CoV-2 variants. Here immunoSEQ multiplex PCR was the method, and the copy in TCRdb shows in-frame clones only, minus some. The sample has around 310,000 clones, 90% seen once. Treatment in this sample: around 19 received Ad26.COV2.S at low or high dose, single or two shots; five or six received placebo; per-sample allocation not given. Specimen acquisition occurred on day 63 following the initial vaccine or placebo injection. Sequenced here: peripheral blood, sampled in a trial of Ad26.COV2.S vaccine versus placebo. All receptors come from a person aged 18-65 years who received the Ad26.COV2.S COVID-19 vaccine or a placebo.

V and J are TRBV6-5 and TRBJ1-5, with D possibly matching TRBD1 (5 bases). The V and J ends lost 4 bases and 5 bases respectively, with 15 bases between them. The CDR3 totals 15 residues. Germline CDR1 reads MNHEY; CDR2 reads SVGAGI. For the CDR3, the DNA is TGTGCCAGCAGTTCCCAGGGACTCTTGGATCAGCCCCAGCATTTT. Amino acid sequence: CASSSQGLLDQPQHF.

The gene calls are TRBV6-2 or TRBV6-3 and TRBJ2-7; D call uncertain. There are 13 residues in the CDR3. V lost 2 bases, J lost 3 bases, and 8 bases lay in between. Germline CDR1 is MNHEY and CDR2 is SVGEGT. This chain's CDR3 is CASSYQERYEQYV. CDR3 sequence (DNA): TGTGCCAGCAGTTACCAGGAGCGCTACGAGCAGTACGTC.

The chain has TRBV6-6 and TRBJ1-2; the match to TRBD1 covers 9 bases. The CDR3 sequence is 15 residues long. V gave up 2 bases and J gave up 3 bases; unmatched junction bases: 4. Germline V gives CDR1 MNHNY, CDR2 SVGAGI (reference sequence). The DNA of the CDR3 is TGTGCCAGCAGTTACAACCGGGACAGGGACTATGGCTACACCTTC. As protein: CASSYNRDRDYGYTF.

This clone was detected a few times. The V gene is TRBV4-1, the J gene TRBJ1-3; D gene uncertain. CDR1 is MGHRA, CDR2 YSYEKL, per germline. V was cut by 5 bases and J by 0 bases, with 11 bases left in between. The CDR3 runs 15 residues. CDR3 coding DNA: TGCGCCAGCAGCGGGCACGGGTACTCTGGAAACACCATATATTTT. Protein sequence: CASSGHGYSGNTIYF.

For this clone: The sample contains more than one DNA sequence encoding this CDR3. The chain recombines TRBV12-3 or TRBV12-4 with TRBJ2-2; no reliable D call. V was shortened by 3 bases and J by 1 base, with 0 bases between the two germline ends. The CDR3 has 12 residues. The CDR3 is CASSLNTGELFF. The CDR3 DNA reads as TGTGCCAGCAGTTTGAACACCGGGGAGCTGTTTTTT.

V usage is TRBV5-4 and J usage is TRBJ2-7; D perhaps matches TRBD2 (5 bases). Germline CDR1 SGHNT, CDR2 YYREEE (reference sequence). Trimming pared 4 bases from V and 3 bases from J, leaving 8 bases between. CDR3 length: 12 residues. CDR3 protein: CASSNGLYEQYV. The CDR3 nucleotides read TGTGCCAGCAGCAACGGACTCTACGAGCAGTACGTC.

The DNA of the CDR3 is TGTGCCAGCAGCTTAGACAGGGATCTTCGTGAAAAACTGTTTTTT. Protein: CASSLDRDLREKLFF. The chain has TRBV7-9 and TRBJ1-4, with D possibly matching TRBD1 (6 bases). The V and J ends lost 1 base and 7 bases respectively, with 13 bases between them. Germline loops: CDR1 SEHNR, CDR2 FQNEAQ (reference sequence). CDR3 length: 15 amino acids.

The V call is TRBV7-2, the J call TRBJ2-3; unclear D gene. The CDR3 is made up of 11 amino acids. Germline lookup yields CDR1 SGHTA and CDR2 FQGNSA. Deletions cut 8 bases from V and 6 bases from J, with 9 bases between. DNA for the CDR3: TGTGCCAGCGGGGATTGGGATACGCAGTATTTT. Translated: CASGDWDTQYF.

V and J are TRBV2 and TRBJ2-3, with 7 bases aligning to TRBD2. Germline assignment: CDR1 SNHLY and CDR2 FYNNEI. The CDR3 runs 16 residues. V lost 4 bases to trimming and J lost 0 bases; unmatched junction nucleotides: 7. This chain's CDR3 is CASSVVLASSTDTQYF. The CDR3 nucleotides read TGTGCCAGCAGTGTAGTACTAGCGTCTAGCACAGATACGCAGTATTTT.

This chain joins TRBV6-1 and TRBJ1-1; D not resolved. The CDR3 spans 14 residues. Germline CDR1 and CDR2: MNHNS and SASEGT. Trimming cost V 2 bases and J 8 bases, with 15 bases left between them. Here the CDR3 reads CASSESENRNEAFF. In DNA, the CDR3 is TGTGCCAGCAGTGAATCAGAAAATCGCAACGAAGCTTTCTTT.

The chain employs TRBV4-3 and TRBJ1-2; D gene uncertain. Per germline, CDR1 LGHNA and CDR2 YSLEER. The V and J ends lost 6 bases and 3 bases respectively, with 11 bases between them. CDR3 length: 13 amino acids. The CDR3, as DNA: TGCGCCAGCAGTATCGGTTTACACTATGGCTACACCTTC. Translated: CASSIGLHYGYTF.

This chain uses TRBV5-4 with TRBJ1-2; the match to TRBD1 covers 10 bases. The V gene end was trimmed by 3 bases and the J gene end by 4 bases; junction bases not matched to a gene: 6. The length of the CDR3 is 15 residues. Germline loops: CDR1 SGHNT, CDR2 YYREEE (reference sequence). This CDR3 is CASSSKDRGVYGYTF. CDR3 coding DNA: TGTGCCAGCAGCTCTAAGGACAGGGGGGTCTATGGCTACACCTTC. Together with reference TRBV5-4 and TRBJ1-2, the CDR3 gives the full variable domain: ETGVTQSPTHLIKTRGQQVTLRCSSQSGHNTVSWYQQALGQGPQFIFQYYREEENGRGNFPPRFSGLQFPNYSSELNVNALELDDSALYLCASSSKDRGVYGYTFGSGTRLTVV.

The V and J genes are TRBV7-9 and TRBJ1-1; tentatively, D is TRBD1 (5 bases). The CDR3 sequence is 14 residues long. From germline, CDR1 is SEHNR and CDR2 FQNEAQ (reference sequence). Between the trimmed V and J ends, which lost 5 bases and 1 base, there was a span of 11 bases. The DNA for the CDR3 is TGTGCCAGCAGCCCCCCCGGGGGGAACACTGAAGCTTTCTTT. Translated: CASSPPGGNTEAFF.

This chain joins TRBV9 and TRBJ1-1; possible D gene TRBD1, 5 bases. The germline V gene has CDR1 SGDLS and CDR2 YYNGEE. V lost 4 bases, J lost 1 base, and 17 bases lay in between. This CDR3 spans 16 amino acids. This chain's CDR3 is CASSKRTRMRNTEAFF. CDR3 nucleotides: TGTGCCAGCAGCAAGAGGACAAGGATGAGGAACACTGAAGCTTTCTTT.

Here the CDR3 DNA reads TGTGCCAGAAGCTTAGCGGAGGGGGCCAAGATGAACACTGAAGCTTTCTTT. Translated, it gives CARSLAEGAKMNTEAFF. The chain links TRBV7-5 to TRBJ1-1; the D call in the table, TRBD1, was not verified against the DNA. TRBV7-5 is deemed a pseudogene. This CDR3 is 17 amino acids long.

This sequence joins TRBV6-6 and TRBJ1-1; D is ambiguous. CDR1 and CDR2 from the germline V gene are MNHNY and SVGAGI (reference sequence). Trimming left V 5 bases short and J 1 base short, with 11 bases between. The CDR3 loop spans 14 amino acids. This chain's CDR3 is CASSAQIGNTEAFF. For the CDR3, the DNA is TGTGCCAGCAGTGCACAGATCGGGAACACTGAAGCTTTCTTT.

This clone was seen only once. The chain carries TRBV19 and TRBJ2-1; 7 bases align to TRBD1. Trimming took 5 bases from V and 5 from J; bases not matched to a gene: 6. Germline loops: CDR1 LNHDA, CDR2 SQIVND (reference sequence). The CDR3 is 14 amino acids. The CDR3 coding sequence is TGTGCCAGTAGTTTACAGGGGTTCGACAATGAGCAGTTCTTC. Translation gives CASSLQGFDNEQFF.